The entry that follows covers one T cell receptor (beta chain) sequence. The data originate from a study of blood T cell repertoires in COVID-19. For the study at large: The study drew acute and convalescent COVID-19 samples from the United States, Italy and Spain. Nucleic acid was either cDNA or gDNA, and it came from T cells, B-cell-depleted T cells, or PBMCs.

Libraries were prepared by immunoSEQ multiplex PCR; TCRdb keeps only in-frame clonotypes and omits some of them. The data hold some 330,000 clones, with 80% to 90% observed a single time. CDR1 MNHEY and CDR2 SMNVEV come from the germline V gene (reference sequence). The V segment lost 2 bases and the J segment 5 bases; nucleotides outside the gene matches: 6. CDR3 length: 16 amino acids. Cohort allocation depended upon clinical history that participants reported. J is TRBJ2-4 and V is TRBV27, with TRBD2 matching 10 bases. Sequenced input: PBMCs or T cells enriched from blood (not recorded which). This clonotype was obtained from a man aged 40-49 years in a cohort exposed to, infected with or recovered from COVID-19 (not recorded which). The CDR3 DNA sequence: TGTGCCAGCAGTTTAAGGTTAGCGGGAGGCCAAAACATTCAGTACTTC. This encodes CASSLRLAGGQNIQYF.